Each of the 10 T cell receptor beta chains below was sequenced from the same sample in a study of blood T cell repertoires in COVID-19. Assay used: immunoSEQ multiplex PCR; TCRdb lists only in-frame clones, some missing. The table lists about 200,000 clones, roughly three quarters of them singletons. Sequencing used peripheral blood. Source of these receptors: a woman aged 40 to 50 with COVID-19, enrolled during active disease.

Worth noting for this clone: Other DNA sequences within the sample encode an identical CDR3. This rearrangement joins TRBV6-2 or TRBV6-3 to TRBJ1-1; no firm D call. Germline CDR1 and CDR2: MNHEY and SVGEGT. The V end was cut by 1 base, the J end by 11 bases, with 8 bases between. The CDR3 is 11 residues long. This chain's CDR3 is CASSYLREAFF. DNA of the CDR3: TGTGCCAGCAGTTACTTGAGGGAGGCTTTCTTT.

This rearrangement joins TRBV5-1 to TRBJ2-7, with D possibly TRBD1 on 6 matching bases. Per germline, CDR1 SGHRS and CDR2 YFSETQ. The CDR3 spans 13 residues. V dropped 4 bases and J dropped 3 bases, with 11 bases sitting between them. The CDR3 loop reads CASSTGQDYEQYF. CDR3 sequence (DNA): TGCGCCAGCAGCACGGGACAAGACTACGAGCAGTACTTC.

The CDR3 loop is CASSLTGVNTEAFF. The CDR3 region has the DNA TGTGCCAGCAGCCTCACAGGGGTTAACACTGAAGCTTTCTTT. This sequence joins TRBV27 and TRBJ1-1; the match to TRBD1 covers 7 bases. Germline V lookup: CDR1 MNHEY, CDR2 SMNVEV (reference sequence). The CDR3 extends over 14 amino acids. With 6 bases clipped from V and 2 bases from J, the junction kept 6 bases outside the gene matches.

This sequence joins TRBV18 and TRBJ2-3, with TRBD2 matching 9 bases. Trimming at V came to 3 bases and at J to 6 bases, leaving 7 bases not matched to a gene. The CDR3 spans 15 residues. CDR1 KGHSH and CDR2 LQKENI come from the germline V gene. The CDR3 is CASSPTSGGGDTQYF. CDR3 in DNA: TGTGCCAGCTCACCGACTAGCGGAGGGGGGGATACGCAGTATTTT.

This chain joins TRBV6-1 and TRBJ1-3; no clear D gene. The CDR3 spans 15 residues. The V gene's germline CDR1 is MNHNS and CDR2 SASEGT. Trimming left V 6 bases short and J 0 bases short, with 12 bases between. The CDR3 loop is CASSAGMFSGNTIYF. Here the CDR3 DNA reads TGTGCCAGCAGCGCGGGGATGTTCTCTGGAAACACCATATATTTT.

The chain has TRBV19 and TRBJ1-2; D call uncertain. The CDR3 consists of 17 residues. Germline V lookup: CDR1 LNHDA, CDR2 SQIVND (reference sequence). V was clipped by 7 bases and J by 1 base, with 22 bases between them. As DNA, the CDR3 is TGTGCCAGTAACTCTCTAAGGGAGTCCCCATATAACTATGGCTACACCTTC. It is translated as CASNSLRESPYNYGYTF.

The chain combines TRBV11-2 with TRBJ2-5; D is possibly TRBD1 (5 bases). The ends were cut back, 5 bases at V and 5 bases at J, with 18 bases in the middle. From germline, CDR1 is SGHAT and CDR2 FQNNGV. CDR3 length: 15 residues. DNA of the CDR3: TGTGCCAGCAGCCCAGAGCCCGCAGGGTTGGAGACCCAGTACTTC. This codes for CASSPEPAGLETQYF. Full variable domain (remainder filled in from reference TRBV11-2 and TRBJ2-5): EAGVAQSPRYKIIEKRQSVAFWCNPISGHATLYWYQQILGQGPKLLIQFQNNGVVDDSQLPKDRFSAERLKGVDSTLKIQPAKLEDSAVYLCASSPEPAGLETQYFGPGTRLLVL.

V gene TRBV4-2 combines with J gene TRBJ2-1; 9 positions match TRBD2. The CDR3 consists of 16 residues. The J segment lost 7 bases and the V segment lost 5 bases, leaving 12 bases of the junction unmatched. From germline, CDR1 is LGHNA and CDR2 YNFKEQ. CDR3 sequence: CASSFSRVAGENEQFF. The DNA of the CDR3 is TGTGCCAGCAGCTTCTCCAGGGTAGCGGGAGAAAATGAGCAGTTCTTC.

This chain links TRBV4-1 with TRBJ2-5; a weak D match, TRBD2 (6 bases). This CDR3 is built from 14 residues. The germline gives CDR1 MGHRA, CDR2 YSYEKL. Trimming pared 1 base from V and 4 bases from J, leaving 10 bases between. The CDR3 coding sequence is TGCGCCAGCAGCCAAGTGGGGGGTGGAGAGACCCAGTACTTC. This codes for CASSQVGGGETQYF.

The CDR3 bases are TGCAGCGTTGAAGTTCTGGGAGACAACTATGGCTACACCTTC. Residues: CSVEVLGDNYGYTF. The chain couples TRBV29-1 to TRBJ1-2; D is undetermined. The germline V gene has CDR1 SQVTM and CDR2 ANQGSEA. V was shortened by 1 base and J by 2 bases, with 11 bases between the two germline ends. The CDR3 spans 14 residues.